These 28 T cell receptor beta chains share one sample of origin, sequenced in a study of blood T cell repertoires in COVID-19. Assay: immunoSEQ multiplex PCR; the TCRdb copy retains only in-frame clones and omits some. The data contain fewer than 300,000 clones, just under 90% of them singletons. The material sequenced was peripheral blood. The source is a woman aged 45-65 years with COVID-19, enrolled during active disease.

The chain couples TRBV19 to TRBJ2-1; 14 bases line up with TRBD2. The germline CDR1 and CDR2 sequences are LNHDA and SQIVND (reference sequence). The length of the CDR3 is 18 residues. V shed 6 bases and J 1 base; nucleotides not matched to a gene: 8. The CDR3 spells CASRGTSGRGKSYNEQFF. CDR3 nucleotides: TGTGCCAGTAGAGGGACTAGCGGGAGAGGTAAATCCTACAATGAGCAGTTCTTC.

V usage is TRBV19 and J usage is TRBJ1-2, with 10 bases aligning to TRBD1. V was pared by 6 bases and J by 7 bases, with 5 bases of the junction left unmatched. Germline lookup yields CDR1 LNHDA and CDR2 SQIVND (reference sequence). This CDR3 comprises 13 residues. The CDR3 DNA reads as TGTGCCAGTAGGGGGACAGGGGTGTCTGGCTACACCTTC. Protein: CASRGTGVSGYTF.

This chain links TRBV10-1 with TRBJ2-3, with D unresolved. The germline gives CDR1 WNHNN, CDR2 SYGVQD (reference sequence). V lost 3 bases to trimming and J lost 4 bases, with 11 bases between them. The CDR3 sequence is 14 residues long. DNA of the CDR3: TGCGCCAGCAGTGATTTCGAGTTTTCAGATACGCAGTATTTT. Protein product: CASSDFEFSDTQYF.

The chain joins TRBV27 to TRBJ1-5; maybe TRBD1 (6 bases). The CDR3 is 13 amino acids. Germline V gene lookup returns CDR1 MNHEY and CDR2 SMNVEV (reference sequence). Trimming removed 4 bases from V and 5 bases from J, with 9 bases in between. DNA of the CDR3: TGTGCCAGCAGTTCAGACAGGTATCAGCCCCAGCATTTT. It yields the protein CASSSDRYQPQHF.

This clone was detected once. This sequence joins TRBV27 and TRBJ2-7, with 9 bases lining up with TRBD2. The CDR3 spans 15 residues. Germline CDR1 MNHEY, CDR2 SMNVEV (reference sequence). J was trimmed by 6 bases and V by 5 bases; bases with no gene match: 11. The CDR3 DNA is TGTGCCAGCAGTCCCACACCGGGACTAGCTCTCGAGCAGTACTTC. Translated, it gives CASSPTPGLALEQYF.

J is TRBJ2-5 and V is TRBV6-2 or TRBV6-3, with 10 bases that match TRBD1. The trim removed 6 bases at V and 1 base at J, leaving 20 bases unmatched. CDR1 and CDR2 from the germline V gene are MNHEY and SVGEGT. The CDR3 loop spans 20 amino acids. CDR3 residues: CASSPVNPGTGATPQETQYF. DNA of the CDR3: TGTGCCAGCAGCCCGGTGAACCCCGGGACAGGGGCAACTCCCCAAGAGACCCAGTACTTC.

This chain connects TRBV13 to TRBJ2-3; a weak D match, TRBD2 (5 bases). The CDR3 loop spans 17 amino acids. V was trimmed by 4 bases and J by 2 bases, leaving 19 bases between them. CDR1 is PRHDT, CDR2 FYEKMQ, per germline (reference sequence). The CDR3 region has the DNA TGTGCCAGCAGCTCTCTTACAATAGCGCGAGACACAGATACGCAGTATTTT. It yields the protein CASSSLTIARDTDTQYF.

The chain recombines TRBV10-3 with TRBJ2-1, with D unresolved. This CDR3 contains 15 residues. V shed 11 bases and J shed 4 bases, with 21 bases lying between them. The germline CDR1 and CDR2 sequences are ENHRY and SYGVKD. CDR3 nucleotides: TGTGCCGCTCGCCCGGTGGCGGCAAAATACAATGAGCAGTTCTTC. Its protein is CAARPVAAKYNEQFF.

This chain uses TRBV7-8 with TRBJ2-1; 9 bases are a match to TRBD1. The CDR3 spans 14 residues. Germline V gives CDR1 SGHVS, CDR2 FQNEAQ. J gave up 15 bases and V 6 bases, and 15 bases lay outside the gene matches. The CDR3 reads CASRPNTGGDWLFF. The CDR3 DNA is TGTGCCAGCAGACCAAACACAGGGGGCGACTGGCTGTTCTTC.

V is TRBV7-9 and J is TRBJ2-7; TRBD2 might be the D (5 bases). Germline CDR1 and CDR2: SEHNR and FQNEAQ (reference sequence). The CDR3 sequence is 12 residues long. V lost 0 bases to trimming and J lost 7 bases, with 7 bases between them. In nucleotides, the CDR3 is TGTGCCAGCAGCTTAGCGCGGGTTGAGCAGTACTTC. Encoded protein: CASSLARVEQYF.

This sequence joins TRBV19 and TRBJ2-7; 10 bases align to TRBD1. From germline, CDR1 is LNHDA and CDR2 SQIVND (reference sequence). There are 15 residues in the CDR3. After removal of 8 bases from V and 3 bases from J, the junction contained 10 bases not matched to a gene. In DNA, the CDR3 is TGTGCCAGTGCCGACAGGGGGCGCGGCCACTACGAGCAGTACTTC. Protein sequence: CASADRGRGHYEQYF.

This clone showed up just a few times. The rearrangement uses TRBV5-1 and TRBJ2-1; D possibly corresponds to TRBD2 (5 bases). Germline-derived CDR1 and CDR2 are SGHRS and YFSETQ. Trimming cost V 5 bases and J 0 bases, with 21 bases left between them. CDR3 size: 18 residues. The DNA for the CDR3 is TGCGCCAGCAGAATATATGGGAACGGAGGAAGCTCCTACAATGAGCAGTTCTTC. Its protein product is CASRIYGNGGSSYNEQFF.

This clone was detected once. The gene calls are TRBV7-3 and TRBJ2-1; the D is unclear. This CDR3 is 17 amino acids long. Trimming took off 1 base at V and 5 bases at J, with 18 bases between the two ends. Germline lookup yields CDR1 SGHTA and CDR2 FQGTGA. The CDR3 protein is CASSLSIGGALDNEQFF. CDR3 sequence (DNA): TGTGCCAGCAGCTTAAGTATCGGCGGAGCCCTAGACAATGAGCAGTTCTTC.

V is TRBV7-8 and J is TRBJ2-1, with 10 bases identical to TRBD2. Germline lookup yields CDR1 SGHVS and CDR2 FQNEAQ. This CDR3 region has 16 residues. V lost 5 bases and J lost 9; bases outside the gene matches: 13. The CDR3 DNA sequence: TGTGCCAGCAGCATCGGGAGCGGGAGGGTCCTTCCTGAGCAGTTCTTC. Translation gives CASSIGSGRVLPEQFF.

CDR3 sequence reads: CASSPDRAKSSYEQYF. Written as DNA, the CDR3 is TGTGCCAGCTCACCGGACAGGGCCAAAAGCTCCTACGAGCAGTACTTC. The rearrangement joins TRBV18 to TRBJ2-7; 8 bases are a match to TRBD1. This CDR3 comprises 16 residues. V shed 3 bases and J 0 bases; nucleotides not matched to a gene: 7. Germline CDR1 and CDR2: KGHSH and LQKENI.

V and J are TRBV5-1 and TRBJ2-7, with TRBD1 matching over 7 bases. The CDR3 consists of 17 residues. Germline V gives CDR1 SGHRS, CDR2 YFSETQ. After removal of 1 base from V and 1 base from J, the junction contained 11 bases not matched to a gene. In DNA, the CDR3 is TGCGCCAGCAGCTTGACCCGCAGGGGGTTGTCGTCCTACGAGCAGTACTTC. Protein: CASSLTRRGLSSYEQYF.

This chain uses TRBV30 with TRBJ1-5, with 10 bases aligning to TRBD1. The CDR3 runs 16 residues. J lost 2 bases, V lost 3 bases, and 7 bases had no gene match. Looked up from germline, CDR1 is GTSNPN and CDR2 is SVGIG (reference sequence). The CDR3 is CAWREKGTGGNQPQHF. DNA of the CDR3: TGTGCCTGGAGGGAAAAAGGGACAGGGGGCAATCAGCCCCAGCATTTT. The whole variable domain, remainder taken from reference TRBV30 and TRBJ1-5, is SQTIHQWPATLVQPVGSPLSLECTVEGTSNPNLYWYRQAAGRGLQLLFYSVGIGQISSEVPQNLSASRPQDRQFILSSKKLLLSDSGFYLCAWREKGTGGNQPQHFGDGTRLSIL.

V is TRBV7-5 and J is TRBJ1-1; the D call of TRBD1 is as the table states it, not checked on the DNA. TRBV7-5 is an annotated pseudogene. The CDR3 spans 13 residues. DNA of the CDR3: TGTGTCAGAAGCTTAAGGGGTCGCACTGAAGCTTTCTTT. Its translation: CVRSLRGRTEAFF.

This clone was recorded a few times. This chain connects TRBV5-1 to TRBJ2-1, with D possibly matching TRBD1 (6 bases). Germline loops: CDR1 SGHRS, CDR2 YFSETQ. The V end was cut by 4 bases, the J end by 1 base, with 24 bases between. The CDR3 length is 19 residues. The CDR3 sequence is CASSLEHRQAGTSYNEQFF. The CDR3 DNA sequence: TGCGCCAGCAGCCTTGAACACCGACAGGCGGGCACGTCCTACAATGAGCAGTTCTTC.

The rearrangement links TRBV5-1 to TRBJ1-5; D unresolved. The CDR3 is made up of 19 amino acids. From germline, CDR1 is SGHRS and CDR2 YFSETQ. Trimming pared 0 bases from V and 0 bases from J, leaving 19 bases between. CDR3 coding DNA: TGCGCCAGCAGCTTGGATCCAATAACCCCAGGAAATAGCAATCAGCCCCAGCATTTT. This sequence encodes CASSLDPITPGNSNQPQHF.

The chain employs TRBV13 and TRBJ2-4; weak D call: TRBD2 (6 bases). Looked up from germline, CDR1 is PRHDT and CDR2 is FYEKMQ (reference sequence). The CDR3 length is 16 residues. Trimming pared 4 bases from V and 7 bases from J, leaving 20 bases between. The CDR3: CASSSPDGLSDNIQYF. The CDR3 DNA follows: TGTGCCAGCAGCTCTCCAGACGGACTAAGCGACAACATTCAGTACTTC.

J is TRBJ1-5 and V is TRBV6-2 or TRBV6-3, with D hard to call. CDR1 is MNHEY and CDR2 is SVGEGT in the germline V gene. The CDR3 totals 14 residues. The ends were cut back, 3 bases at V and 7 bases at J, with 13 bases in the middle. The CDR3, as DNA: TGTGCCAGCAGTTATGTTTCGCTAAAGCAGCCCCAGCATTTT. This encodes CASSYVSLKQPQHF.

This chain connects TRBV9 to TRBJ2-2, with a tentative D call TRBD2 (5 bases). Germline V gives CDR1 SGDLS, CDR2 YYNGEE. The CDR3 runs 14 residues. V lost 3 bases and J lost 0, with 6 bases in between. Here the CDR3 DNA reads TGTGCCAGCAGCGCACTAGCGAACACCGGGGAGCTGTTTTTT. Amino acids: CASSALANTGELFF.

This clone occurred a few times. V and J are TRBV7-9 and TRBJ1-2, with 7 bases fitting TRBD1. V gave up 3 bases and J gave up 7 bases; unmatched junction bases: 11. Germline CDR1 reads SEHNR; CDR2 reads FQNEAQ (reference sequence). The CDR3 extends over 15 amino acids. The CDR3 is CASSLTNDRDSGYTF. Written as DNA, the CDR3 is TGTGCCAGCAGCTTGACAAACGACAGGGATTCTGGCTACACCTTC.

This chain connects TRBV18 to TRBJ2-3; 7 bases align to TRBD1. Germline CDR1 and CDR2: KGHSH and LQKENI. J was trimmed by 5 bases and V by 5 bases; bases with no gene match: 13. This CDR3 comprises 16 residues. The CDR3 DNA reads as TGTGCCAGCTCAGACAAGGGGGCCAGTCGCGGAGATACGCAGTATTTT. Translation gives CASSDKGASRGDTQYF.

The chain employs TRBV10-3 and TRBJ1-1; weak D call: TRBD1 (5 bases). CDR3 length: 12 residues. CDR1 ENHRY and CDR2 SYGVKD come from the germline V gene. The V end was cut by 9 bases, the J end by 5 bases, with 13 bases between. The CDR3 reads CAIRPGLTEAFF. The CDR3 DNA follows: TGTGCCATTCGACCAGGGTTGACTGAAGCTTTCTTT.

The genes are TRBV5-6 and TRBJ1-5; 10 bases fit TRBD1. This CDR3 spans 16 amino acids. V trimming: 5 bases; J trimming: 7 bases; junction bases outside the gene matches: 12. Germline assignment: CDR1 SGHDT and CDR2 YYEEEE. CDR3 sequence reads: CASSSLGQGDWQPQHF. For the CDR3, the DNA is TGTGCCAGCAGTTCTCTCGGACAGGGGGATTGGCAGCCCCAGCATTTT. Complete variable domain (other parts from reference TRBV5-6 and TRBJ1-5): DAGVTQSPTHLIKTRGQQVTLRCSPKSGHDTVSWYQQALGQGPQFIFQYYEEEERQRGNFPDRFSGHQFPNYSSELNVNALLLGDSALYLCASSSLGQGDWQPQHFGDGTRLSIL.

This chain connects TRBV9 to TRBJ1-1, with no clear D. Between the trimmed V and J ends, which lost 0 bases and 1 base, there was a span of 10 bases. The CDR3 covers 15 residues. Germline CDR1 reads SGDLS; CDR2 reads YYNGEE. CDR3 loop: CASSVGLLSNTEAFF. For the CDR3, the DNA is TGTGCCAGCAGCGTAGGACTACTCTCGAACACTGAAGCTTTCTTT.